The following is a T cell receptor beta chain sequence with its context. No antigen is known for it. The record originates from a study of shared clonotypes between healthy human individuals. Study-wide points: Richness estimates generally favored naive over memory subsets. The generation probabilities recorded for non-shared clonotypes fell below those of clonotypes shared by all four donors.

The authors distributed each subset's genomic DNA evenly over several immunoSEQ plates. Clones were read by immunoSEQ multiplex PCR, and TCRdb kept only the in-frame ones, dropping some. The table lists about 1.1 million clones, approximately 80% of them singletons. The receptor comes from a man between 18 and 29 years old in good health. Some clones in this sample may be carry-over from other donors' samples. The specimen sequenced was memory CD4+ T cells from PBMCs. This sample's subset: CD45RA-negative fraction.

The CDR3 nucleotides read TGCGCCAGCAGCACCCTAGCGGGAGAGTCCTACGAGCAGTACTTC. Translation: CASSTLAGESYEQYF. The chain links TRBV5-1 to TRBJ2-7; 10 nucleotides align to TRBD2. CDR1 SGHRS and CDR2 YFSETQ come from the germline V gene. This CDR3 is built from 15 residues. The V segment lost 4 bases and the J segment 1 base; nucleotides outside the gene matches: 5.